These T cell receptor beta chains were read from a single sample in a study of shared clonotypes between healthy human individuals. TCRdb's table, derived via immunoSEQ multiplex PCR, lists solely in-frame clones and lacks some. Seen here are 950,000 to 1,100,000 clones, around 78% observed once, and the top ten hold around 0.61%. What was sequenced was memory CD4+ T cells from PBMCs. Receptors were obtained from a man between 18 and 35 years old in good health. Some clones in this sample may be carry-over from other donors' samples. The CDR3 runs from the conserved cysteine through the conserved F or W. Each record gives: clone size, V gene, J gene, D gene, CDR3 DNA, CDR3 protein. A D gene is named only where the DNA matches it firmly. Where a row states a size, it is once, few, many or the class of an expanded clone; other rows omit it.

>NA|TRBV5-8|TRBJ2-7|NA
TGTGCCAGCAGCTTCGGGCCCACCTCCTACGAGCAGTACTTC
CASSFGPTSYEQYF
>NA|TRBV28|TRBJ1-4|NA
TGTGCCAGCAGCTCACGGTGGGGACCCACCGATGAAAAACTGTTTTTT
CASSSRWGPTDEKLFF
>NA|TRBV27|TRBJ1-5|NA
TGTGCCAGCAGTTTACGTGGATTCGGCAATCAGCCCCAGCATTTT
CASSLRGFGNQPQHF
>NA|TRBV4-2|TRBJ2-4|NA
TGTGCCAGCAGCCAAGCAGGGGCGGAAAACATTCAGTACTTC
CASSQAGAENIQYF
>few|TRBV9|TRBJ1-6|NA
TGTGCCAGCAGCGAGGTCAGCAATTCACCCCTCCACTTT
CASSEVSNSPLHF
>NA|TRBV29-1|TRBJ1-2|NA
TGCAGCGTTGAGATAAGGGACATCAACTATGGCTACACCTTC
CSVEIRDINYGYTF
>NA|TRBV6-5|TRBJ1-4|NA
TGTGCCAGCAGTTACTCTCCCACGGGAGTTGAAAAACTGTTTTTT
CASSYSPTGVEKLFF
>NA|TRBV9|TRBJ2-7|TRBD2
TGTGCCAGCAGCGTAGGGCTAGCGGAGAGCTACGAGCAGTACTTC
CASSVGLAESYEQYF
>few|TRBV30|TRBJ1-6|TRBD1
TGTGCCTGGAGACGACAGGGTAATTCACCCCTCCACTTT
CAWRRQGNSPLHF
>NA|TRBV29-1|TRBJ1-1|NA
TGCAGCGGAGGGCTCGGGGAAACTGAAGCTTTCTTT
CSGGLGETEAFF
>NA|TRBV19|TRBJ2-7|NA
TGTGCCAGTAGTTGGGACAAGTCCTACGAGCAGTACTTC
CASSWDKSYEQYF
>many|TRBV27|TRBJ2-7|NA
TGTGCCAGAACCTCCTACGAGCAGTACTTC
CARTSYEQYF
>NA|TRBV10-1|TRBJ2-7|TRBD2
TGCGCCAGCAGTGCTGTAGGACTAGCGGGAGCTAGAAACGAGCAGTACTTC
CASSAVGLAGARNEQYF
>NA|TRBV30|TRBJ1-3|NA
TGTGCCTGGTCGAAGAGCTCTGGAAACACCATATATTTT
CAWSKSSGNTIYF
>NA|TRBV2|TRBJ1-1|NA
TGTGCCAGCAAAGGGGGTATCACTGAAGCTTTCTTT
CASKGGITEAFF
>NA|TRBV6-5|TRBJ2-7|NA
TGTGCCAGCAGCCTGACGACGGTGGACGTGCAGTACTTC
CASSLTTVDVQYF
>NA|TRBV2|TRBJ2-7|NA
TGTGCCAGCAGGATCGGGTTGAGGGAGCAGTACTTC
CASRIGLREQYF
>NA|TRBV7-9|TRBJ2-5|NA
TGTGCCAGCAGCGCACAGGTCCTTAGCGGGACCCAGTACTTC
CASSAQVLSGTQYF
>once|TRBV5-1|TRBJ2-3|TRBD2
TGCGCCAGCAGATGGACTAGCGTGACAGATACGCAGTATTTT
CASRWTSVTDTQYF
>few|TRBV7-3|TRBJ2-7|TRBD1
TGTGCCAGCAGCCCGACAGGGAGCTCCTACGAGCAGTACTTC
CASSPTGSSYEQYF
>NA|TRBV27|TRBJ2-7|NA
TGTGCCAGCAGTTTAGGCTACGAGCAGTACTTC
CASSLGYEQYF
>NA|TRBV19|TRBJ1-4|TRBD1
TGTGCCAGTAGTACCAACGGGCGACAGGGTAATGAAAAACTGTTTTTT
CASSTNGRQGNEKLFF
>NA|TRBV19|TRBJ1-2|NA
TGTGCCAGTAGGCGCCCGAACTCCGGGGGCTGGGGCTACACCTTC
CASRRPNSGGWGYTF
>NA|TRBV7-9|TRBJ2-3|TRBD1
TGTGCCAGCAGCCGGGACAGCCCAAGCACAGATACGCAGTATTTT
CASSRDSPSTDTQYF
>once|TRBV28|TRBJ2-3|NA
TGTGCCAGCGTGGTTAGTGGACGGGAAGACAGGTATTTT
CASVVSGREDRYF
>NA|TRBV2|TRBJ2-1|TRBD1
TGTGCCAGCAGTCGACAGGGGGCAGGGGAATACAATGAGCAGTTCTTC
CASSRQGAGEYNEQFF
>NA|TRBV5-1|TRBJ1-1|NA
TGCGCCAGCAGCTTGGAACCCTTAGGGGGGACTGAAGCTTTCTTT
CASSLEPLGGTEAFF
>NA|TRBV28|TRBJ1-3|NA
TGTGCCAGTTACTCATGGACAGAGGGAAACACCATATATTTT
CASYSWTEGNTIYF
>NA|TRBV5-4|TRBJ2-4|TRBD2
TGTGCCAGCAGCTCACAGACTAGCGGAGCCAAAAACATTCAGTACTTC
CASSSQTSGAKNIQYF
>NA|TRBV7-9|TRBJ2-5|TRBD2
TGTGCCAGCAGCCCCTCCCGGTCGAGCGGGGGCATAGAGACCCAGTACTTC
CASSPSRSSGGIETQYF
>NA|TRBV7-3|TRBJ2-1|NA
TGTGCCAGCAGCTCCGACCCTAGTGGTAATGAGCAGTTCTTC
CASSSDPSGNEQFF
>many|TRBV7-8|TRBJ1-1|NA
TGTGCCAGCAGCTTCCCGGGACAACTACGTACTGAAGCTTTCTTT
CASSFPGQLRTEAFF
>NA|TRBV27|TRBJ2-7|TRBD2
TGTGCCAGCAGTCCACTAGCGGGACTGAGCTCCTACGAGCAGTACTTC
CASSPLAGLSSYEQYF
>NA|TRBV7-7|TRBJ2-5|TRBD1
TGTGCCAGCAGACATGGGACAGACCTGCAAGAGACCCAGTACTTC
CASRHGTDLQETQYF
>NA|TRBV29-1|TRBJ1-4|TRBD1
TGCAGCGTTCAGACAGGGCCACCTGAAAAACTGTTTTTT
CSVQTGPPEKLFF
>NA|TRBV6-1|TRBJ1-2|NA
TGTGCCAGCAGGCTAGACACCAACTATGGCTACACCTTC
CASRLDTNYGYTF
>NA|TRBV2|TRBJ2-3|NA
TGTGCCAGCAGTGAAATGGGTGTAGATACGCAGTATTTT
CASSEMGVDTQYF
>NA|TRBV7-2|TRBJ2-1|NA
TGTGCCAGCAGCTTAGTGGGGCCTGGGAGGAATGAGCAGTTCTTC
CASSLVGPGRNEQFF
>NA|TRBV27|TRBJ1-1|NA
TGTGCCAGCAGTCCCCGACCGGGGGGTCCTGAAGCTTTCTTT
CASSPRPGGPEAFF
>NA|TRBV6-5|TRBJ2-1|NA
TGTGCCAGCCGAACCGGAGAGGGCCGATTGGATGAGCAGTTCTTC
CASRTGEGRLDEQFF
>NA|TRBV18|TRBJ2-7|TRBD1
TGTGCCAGCTCGCTGATCGGGACAGGCTACGAGCAGTACTTC
CASSLIGTGYEQYF
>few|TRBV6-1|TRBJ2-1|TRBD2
TGTGCCAGCAGTGAAGGTGGAGCGGGAGCGGTTGAGCAGTTCTTC
CASSEGGAGAVEQFF
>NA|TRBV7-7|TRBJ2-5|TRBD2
TGTGCCAGCAGCCTTAGCGGGAGAGAGACCCAGTACTTC
CASSLSGRETQYF
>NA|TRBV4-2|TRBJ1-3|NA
TGTGCCAGCAGCCAAGACTCTCGGCAGGGGACGAAGGTGGGTGGAAACACCATATATTTT
CASSQDSRQGTKVGGNTIYF
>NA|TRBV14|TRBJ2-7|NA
TGTGCCAGCAGCCAAGCAAGCGGGTTGTACTTC
CASSQASGLYF
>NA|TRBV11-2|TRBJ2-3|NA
TGTGCCAGCAGCTCGGTTTATTGGGGCACAGATACGCAGTATTTT
CASSSVYWGTDTQYF
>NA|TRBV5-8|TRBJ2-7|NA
TGTGCCAGCAGCCGGGGGCTAGCTGGCGAGCAGTACTTC
CASSRGLAGEQYF